This T cell receptor (beta chain) was profiled in a study of blood T cell repertoires in COVID-19. CDR1 and CDR2 (germline): MNHEY, SMNVEV (reference sequence). Trimming left V 5 bases short and J 7 bases short, with 20 bases between. The CDR3 length is 16 residues. As originally analysed: Amplifying reference gene primers gave estimates of nucleated cell counts. This table comes from immunoSEQ multiplex PCR, and its TCRdb copy is limited to in-frame clones, with some not included. Clonal size and the V and J genes are those of that table, whereas D and trimming came from the DNA. The table has about 120,000 clones, approximately 85% seen once.

The sequence derives from a man older than 75 with acute or convalescent COVID-19. The sequenced sample was peripheral blood. V is TRBV27 and J is TRBJ1-4; D not certain. The DNA for the CDR3 is TGTGCCAGCAGTCCCTATTCGGAGGGAGGGAGTGAAAAACTGTTTTTT. It specifies CASSPYSEGGSEKLFF.